A selection of T cell receptor beta chains follows, all from one sample in a study of cytomegalovirus exposure and HLA in healthy donors. This table comes from immunoSEQ multiplex PCR, and its TCRdb copy is limited to in-frame clones, with some not included. Here the sample spans about 71,000 clones, around 95% being singletons. Material for sequencing was PBMCs. These receptors were collected from a young man in good health and CMV-seropositive. Each CDR3 is given with its conserved first and last residue. D genes are given only for firm matches. The listing skips clone size in some rows; elsewhere it reads once, few, many or a size class.

abundance | j_gene | d_gene | v_gene | CDR3aa | CDR3nt
- | TRBJ2-2 | - | TRBV10-3 | CAIRDSPNTGELFF | TGTGCCATCAGGGACAGCCCGAACACCGGGGAGCTGTTTTTT
- | TRBJ2-2 | TRBD1 | TRBV28 | CASSTTGKRGELFF | TGTGCCAGCAGTACGACAGGGAAACGCGGGGAGCTGTTTTTT
- | TRBJ2-7 | - | TRBV9 | CASSGGTGLVKNEQYF | TGTGCCAGCAGCGGCGGAACAGGGCTAGTTAAGAACGAGCAGTACTTC
- | TRBJ2-1 | - | TRBV6-5 | CASGPNPADEQFF | TGTGCCAGCGGCCCGAACCCCGCCGATGAGCAGTTCTTC
- | TRBJ2-2 | - | TRBV5-5 | CASSLVVGSVNGELFF | TGTGCCAGCAGCTTGGTCGTCGGGAGTGTCAACGGGGAGCTGTTTTTT
once | TRBJ2-7 | - | TRBV10-3 | CAISESTGSYEQYF | TGTGCCATCAGTGAGTCGACAGGCTCCTACGAGCAGTACTTC
- | TRBJ1-1 | TRBD1 | TRBV29-1 | CSVERGQGYVF | TGCAGCGTTGAACGGGGACAGGGGTACGTCTTT
- | TRBJ2-5 | - | TRBV5-1 | CASSLDMGGNQETQYF | TGCGCCAGCAGCTTGGATATGGGCGGGAACCAAGAGACCCAGTACTTC
- | TRBJ2-7 | TRBD2 | TRBV14 | CASSPITGGGYEQYF | TGTGCCAGCAGCCCCATTACGGGAGGGGGCTACGAGCAGTACTTC
- | TRBJ1-6 | - | TRBV6-1 | CASSESGRGNSPLHF | TGTGCCAGCAGTGAATCGGGCAGGGGAAATTCACCCCTCCACTTT
- | TRBJ2-1 | TRBD2 | TRBV10-3 | CAISESRGLAIYDEQFF | TGTGCCATCAGTGAGTCCCGAGGACTAGCGATTTACGATGAGCAGTTCTTC
- | TRBJ2-7 | - | TRBV28 | CASSLRYEQYF | TGTGCCAGCAGTTTGCGGTACGAGCAGTACTTC
- | TRBJ2-5 | TRBD2 | TRBV10-1 | CASSERLAEETQYF | TGCGCCAGCAGTGAACGACTAGCGGAAGAGACCCAGTACTTC
- | TRBJ2-7 | TRBD2 | TRBV7-2 | CASSPGTSYEQYF | TGTGCCAGCAGCCCCGGGACTAGCTACGAGCAGTACTTC
- | TRBJ1-1 | - | TRBV5-1 | CASSLNQNTEAFF | TGCGCCAGCAGCTTGAATCAGAACACTGAAGCTTTCTTT
- | TRBJ1-1 | TRBD1 | TRBV28 | CASSLTGQGELGTEAFF | TGTGCCAGCAGTTTAACCGGACAGGGGGAATTGGGCACTGAAGCTTTCTTT
- | TRBJ2-1 | - | TRBV7-8 | CASSVRGSATYYNEQFF | TGTGCCAGCAGCGTTAGGGGGTCCGCCACCTATTACAATGAGCAGTTCTTC
few | TRBJ2-2 | - | TRBV6-4 | CASKGRDTGELFF | TGTGCCAGCAAAGGGCGGGACACCGGGGAGCTGTTTTTT
- | TRBJ2-7 | TRBD2 | TRBV7-9 | CASSRAGAPYEQYF | TGTGCCAGCAGCCGAGCGGGAGCGCCCTACGAGCAGTACTTC
- | TRBJ2-7 | TRBD2 | TRBV28 | CASSSGGSGPYEQYF | TGTGCCAGCAGTTCAGGCGGGAGTGGGCCCTACGAGCAGTACTTC
- | TRBJ1-4 | - | TRBV5-1 | CASSLTLGGDEKLFF | TGCGCCAGCAGCCTTACTCTGGGAGGGGATGAAAAACTGTTTTTT
- | TRBJ1-2 | - | TRBV5-1 | CASSGDNSYGYTF | TGCGCCAGCAGCGGGGACAATTCCTATGGCTACACCTTC
- | TRBJ2-7 | - | TRBV5-1 | CASSSLDTYEQYF | TGCGCCAGCAGCTCTCTAGATACCTACGAGCAGTACTTC
- | TRBJ1-1 | - | TRBV5-4 | CASSLWVSAEAFF | TGTGCCAGCAGCTTGTGGGTAAGCGCTGAAGCTTTCTTT
- | TRBJ2-2 | - | TRBV6-1 | CASLSFTGELFF | TGTGCCAGCCTTAGTTTCACCGGGGAGCTGTTTTTT
once | TRBJ2-4 | TRBD1 | TRBV29-1 | CSVGQGQNIQYF | TGCAGCGTCGGACAGGGCCAAAACATTCAGTACTTC
- | TRBJ2-5 | TRBD2 | TRBV9 | CASSVATRGGKETQYF | TGTGCCAGCAGCGTAGCTACACGCGGGGGAAAAGAGACCCAGTACTTC
- | TRBJ2-5 | - | TRBV5-1 | CASSLATGGQETQYF | TGCGCCAGCAGCTTGGCAACTGGCGGCCAAGAGACCCAGTACTTC
- | TRBJ1-5 | - | TRBV19 | CASSETRQEDQPQHF | TGTGCCAGTAGTGAAACCCGTCAGGAGGACCAGCCCCAGCATTTT
- | TRBJ1-2 | - | TRBV5-1 | CASTPVQGTYGYTF | TGCGCCAGCACCCCCGTTCAGGGCACCTATGGCTACACCTTC
once | TRBJ2-7 | TRBD1 | TRBV19 | CASRDRGYEQYF | TGTGCCAGTAGGGACAGGGGCTACGAGCAGTACTTC
- | TRBJ1-6 | - | TRBV9 | CASSGGPQESSYNSPLHF | TGTGCCAGCAGCGGAGGGCCCCAGGAGAGCTCCTATAATTCACCCCTCCACTTT
- | TRBJ1-5 | TRBD1 | TRBV7-9 | CASSLGDSLNQPQHF | TGTGCCAGCAGCTTGGGGGACAGCCTTAATCAGCCCCAGCATTTT
- | TRBJ1-1 | - | TRBV7-3 | CASSDGGVLTEAFF | TGTGCCAGCAGCGACGGGGGGGTGCTTACTGAAGCTTTCTTT
- | TRBJ2-3 | TRBD2 | TRBV13 | CASSPREGREKDTQYF | TGTGCCAGCAGCCCCCGGGAGGGCAGGGAAAAAGATACGCAGTATTTT
- | TRBJ2-2 | - | TRBV4-1 | CASSPREHTGELFF | TGCGCCAGCAGCCCCCGGGAGCACACCGGGGAGCTGTTTTTT
- | TRBJ2-7 | - | TRBV27 | CASSRLTPYEQYF | TGTGCCAGCAGCAGGTTAACCCCCTACGAGCAGTACTTC
- | TRBJ2-1 | TRBD2 | TRBV7-2 | CASSLSGAGLLAGTWEQFF | TGTGCCAGCAGCTTAAGTGGTGCGGGCTTACTAGCGGGGACCTGGGAGCAGTTCTTC
- | TRBJ1-2 | TRBD1 | TRBV27 | CASSSPRTGPNYGYTF | TGTGCCAGCAGTTCCCCAAGGACAGGCCCTAACTATGGCTACACCTTC
once | TRBJ2-1 | - | TRBV6-4 | CASSDTGGGVNEQFF | TGTGCCAGCAGTGACACAGGGGGGGGTGTCAATGAGCAGTTCTTC
- | TRBJ2-1 | - | TRBV4-1 | CASSQKDRDNEQFF | TGCGCCAGCAGCCAAAAAGACAGAGACAATGAGCAGTTCTTC
- | TRBJ1-3 | - | TRBV30 | CARSGMAGNTIYF | TGTGCCCGCTCAGGGATGGCTGGAAACACCATATATTTT
few | TRBJ2-7 | - | TRBV4-2 | CASSQDRGGSYEQYF | TGTGCCAGCAGCCAAGATCGAGGCGGATCCTACGAGCAGTACTTC
- | TRBJ2-2 | - | TRBV7-9 | CASSFRSSTNTGELFF | TGTGCCAGCAGCTTCCGGAGTAGCACGAACACCGGGGAGCTGTTTTTT
- | TRBJ2-3 | - | TRBV10-3 | CAISPGHLGPDTQYF | TGTGCCATCAGTCCGGGACACCTGGGGCCAGATACGCAGTATTTT
- | TRBJ2-7 | TRBD1 | TRBV23-1 | CASSQRQGADYEQYF | TGCGCCAGCAGTCAGAGACAGGGGGCGGACTACGAGCAGTACTTC
- | TRBJ1-1 | - | TRBV7-9 | CASSPDMNTEAFF | TGTGCCAGCAGCCCAGACATGAACACTGAAGCTTTCTTT
- | TRBJ2-3 | TRBD2 | TRBV5-6 | CASSRTSGGLLDTQYF | TGTGCCAGCAGCCGGACTAGCGGGGGGTTGTTGGATACGCAGTATTTT
- | TRBJ2-4 | - | TRBV19 | CASSIGPNLGNIQYF | TGTGCCAGTAGTATAGGTCCTAACCTAGGAAACATTCAGTACTTC
- | TRBJ2-2 | - | TRBV19 | CASSMGGGHGNTGELFF | TGTGCCAGTAGTATGGGAGGGGGACACGGGAACACCGGGGAGCTGTTTTTT
- | TRBJ2-6 | - | TRBV28 | CASSLILTGLSSGANVLTF | TGTGCCAGCAGTTTAATCCTAACAGGGCTCTCCTCTGGGGCCAACGTCCTGACTTTC